This passage covers 26 T cell receptor beta chains from one sample sequenced in a study of control samples from healthy donors and cancer patients. The method was immunoSEQ multiplex PCR; TCRdb's version includes in-frame clones alone and lacks a portion of them. The data contain over 150,000 clones, more than 90% of them seen just once; the ten biggest clones take up just over 2%. The sample was blood. The receptors originated from a woman aged 40 to 49 in good health.

This chain connects TRBV7-9 to TRBJ1-2, with unresolved D. Between the trimmed V and J ends, which lost 6 bases and 8 bases, there was a span of 10 bases. Germline assignment: CDR1 SEHNR and CDR2 FQNEAQ (reference sequence). The CDR3 sequence is 11 residues long. CDR3 nucleotide sequence: TGTGCCAGCAGTTTCGACGGGGGCTACACCTTC. Its translation is CASSFDGGYTF.

The V gene is TRBV5-1, the J gene TRBJ2-7, with 7 positions matching TRBD2. The CDR3 length is 13 residues. The trim removed 4 bases at V and 7 bases at J, leaving 8 bases unmatched. The V gene's germline CDR1 is SGHRS and CDR2 YFSETQ. CDR3 DNA sequence: TGCGCCAGCAGCCAAAGCTCCGGGGGGGAGCAGTACTTC. Translating it yields CASSQSSGGEQYF.

The J gene is TRBJ2-7, the V gene TRBV27; D remains ambiguous. V lost 3 bases and J 6 bases, leaving 9 bases between the germline ends. The V gene's germline CDR1 is MNHEY and CDR2 SMNVEV (reference sequence). This CDR3 region has 12 residues. CDR3 amino acids: CASSLRSGEQYF. CDR3 coding DNA: TGTGCCAGCAGTTTGCGGAGTGGCGAGCAGTACTTC.

This clone was observed a single time. This sequence joins TRBV3-1 (or the pseudogene TRBV3-2) and TRBJ2-3; TRBD1 agrees at 7 bases. CDR3 length: 18 amino acids. Looked up from germline, CDR1 is LGHDT and CDR2 is YNNKEL (reference sequence). The ends lost 1 base at V and 0 bases at J; junction bases unmatched: 10. CDR3 residues: CASSQVTNRDRSTDTQYF. The CDR3, as DNA: TGTGCCAGCAGCCAAGTGACAAATAGGGACAGAAGCACAGATACGCAGTATTTT.

The rearrangement uses TRBV7-2 and TRBJ2-5; 7 positions match TRBD2. V lost 3 bases and J lost 2; bases outside the gene matches: 0. Germline assignment: CDR1 SGHTA and CDR2 FQGNSA. The CDR3 covers 13 residues. This CDR3 is CASSFGGQETQYF. Written as DNA, the CDR3 is TGTGCCAGCAGCTTCGGGGGGCAAGAGACCCAGTACTTC. The full variable domain, rest sourced from reference TRBV7-2 and TRBJ2-5, is GAGVSQSPSNKVTEKGKDVELRCDPISGHTALYWYRQSLGQGLEFLIYFQGNSAPDKSGLPSDRFSAERTGGSVSTLTIQRTQQEDSAVYLCASSFGGQETQYFGPGTRLLVL.

The V gene is TRBV5-6, the J gene TRBJ2-3; D gene unclear. Germline values: CDR1 SGHDT, CDR2 YYEEEE. This CDR3 has 12 amino acids. V was cut by 0 bases and J by 6 bases, with 5 bases left in between. The CDR3 loop reads CASSLEWDTQYF. CDR3 DNA: TGTGCCAGCAGCTTGGAGTGGGATACGCAGTATTTT.

V is TRBV12-3 or TRBV12-4 and J is TRBJ1-1; unclear D gene. V was pared by 2 bases and J by 0 bases, with 4 bases between. This CDR3 is 13 amino acids long. The chain's CDR3 is CASSLIMNTEAFF. CDR3 coding DNA: TGTGCCAGCAGTTTAATCATGAACACTGAAGCTTTCTTT.

The chain carries TRBV6-6 and TRBJ2-1; no definite D call. With 7 bases removed from V and 0 bases from J, the gap between germline ends came to 1 base. The germline gives CDR1 MNHNY, CDR2 SVGAGI (reference sequence). This CDR3 comprises 11 residues. For the CDR3, the DNA is TGTGCCAGCACCTCCTACAATGAGCAGTTCTTC. Protein: CASTSYNEQFF.

The chain joins TRBV9 to TRBJ2-5; TRBD2 aligns across 10 bases. CDR1 is SGDLS and CDR2 is YYNGEE in the germline V gene. The CDR3 has 15 residues. The V segment lost 4 bases and the J segment 5 bases; nucleotides outside the gene matches: 8. The CDR3 loop reads CASSPSLAGGETQYF. The DNA for the CDR3 is TGTGCCAGCAGCCCAAGCTTAGCGGGGGGCGAGACCCAGTACTTC.

CDR3 amino acids: CASSPTGATAGELFF. The DNA of the CDR3 is TGTGCCAGCAGCCCGACAGGGGCCACGGCCGGGGAGCTGTTTTTT. The J gene is TRBJ2-2, the V gene TRBV7-7; TRBD1 aligns across 8 bases. The CDR3 consists of 15 residues. The V gene end was trimmed by 5 bases and the J gene end by 6 bases; junction bases not matched to a gene: 8. The germline CDR1 and CDR2 sequences are SSHAT and FNYEAQ (reference sequence).

The chain has TRBV6-1 and TRBJ1-2; no reliable D call. Trimming stripped 3 bases from V and 1 base from J, with 3 bases between. From germline, CDR1 is MNHNS and CDR2 SASEGT. This CDR3 spans 12 amino acids. CDR3 sequence: CASSDFNYGYTF. The CDR3, as DNA: TGTGCCAGCAGTGATTTTAACTATGGCTACACCTTC.

CDR3: CASSVAGEKLFF. The CDR3 DNA is TGTGCCAGCAGCGTAGCTGGTGAAAAACTGTTTTTT. V gene TRBV9 combines with J gene TRBJ1-4; no clear D. The germline V and J ends were trimmed by 0 bases and 7 bases, with 4 bases remaining between them. The length of the CDR3 is 12 residues. The germline V gene encodes CDR1 SGDLS and CDR2 YYNGEE.

This chain links TRBV6-5 with TRBJ1-2; D is unclear. CDR3 length equals 15 residues. Germline V gene sequence: CDR1 MNHEY, CDR2 SVGAGI. Trimming stripped 4 bases from V and 2 bases from J, with 14 bases between. CDR3 protein: CASSSPMEGNYGYTF. The CDR3 region has the DNA TGTGCCAGCAGTTCCCCGATGGAAGGGAACTATGGCTACACCTTC.

The genes are TRBV12-3 or TRBV12-4 and TRBJ1-2, with D unclear. This CDR3 has 13 residues. V lost 6 bases to trimming and J lost 6 bases, with 14 bases between them. For the CDR3, the DNA is TGTGCCAGCAGGAACGGCGGATCTAATGGCTACACCTTC. It specifies CASRNGGSNGYTF.

CDR3 amino acids: CATSDPSLARGEQFF. The CDR3 nucleotides are TGTGCCACCAGTGACCCCAGTCTCGCTAGGGGTGAGCAGTTCTTC. The V gene is TRBV24-1, the J gene TRBJ2-1, with a weak D call TRBD1 (5 bases). CDR1 is KGHDR, CDR2 SFDVKD, per germline. The ends were cut back, 4 bases at V and 9 bases at J, with 18 bases in the middle. The CDR3 spans 15 residues.

The CDR3 spells CASSPLLHLPLHF. In DNA, the CDR3 is TGCGCCAGCAGCCCACTTCTCCACCTCCCCCTCCACTTT. The chain has TRBV4-1 and TRBJ1-6; no clear D. This CDR3 spans 13 amino acids. The ends were cut back, 4 bases at V and 13 bases at J, with 14 bases in the middle. Germline V gives CDR1 MGHRA, CDR2 YSYEKL.

This clone has just a few counts. The chain recombines TRBV19 with TRBJ1-5; weak D call: TRBD1 (5 bases). Trimming pared 4 bases from V and 3 bases from J, leaving 10 bases between. This CDR3 is 14 amino acids long. The germline V gene encodes CDR1 LNHDA and CDR2 SQIVND (reference sequence). As DNA, the CDR3 is TGTGCCAGTAGTACCACAGGTTCCAATCAGCCCCAGCATTTT. Its translation is CASSTTGSNQPQHF.

CDR3 region: CASVAGSYEQYF. CDR3 in DNA: TGTGCCAGCGTCGCAGGCTCCTACGAGCAGTACTTC. This chain links TRBV5-4 with TRBJ2-7, with unresolved D. Germline CDR1 is SGHNT and CDR2 is YYREEE (reference sequence). V lost 7 bases to trimming and J lost 0 bases, with 8 bases between them. The CDR3 runs 12 residues. Combining the CDR3 with reference TRBV5-4 and TRBJ2-7 gives the whole variable domain ETGVTQSPTHLIKTRGQQVTLRCSSQSGHNTVSWYQQALGQGPQFIFQYYREEENGRGNFPPRFSGLQFPNYSSELNVNALELDDSALYLCASVAGSYEQYFGPGTRLTVT.

The chain combines TRBV19 with TRBJ1-2; 9 bases are shared with TRBD1. The CDR3 runs 16 residues. Looked up from germline, CDR1 is LNHDA and CDR2 is SQIVND (reference sequence). The V segment lost 4 bases and the J segment 8 bases; nucleotides outside the gene matches: 14. Written as DNA, the CDR3 is TGTGCCAGTAGTACTCGACAGGGGGACCAGTTAGACGGCTACACCTTC. Protein: CASSTRQGDQLDGYTF.

The chain joins TRBV6-5 to TRBJ1-3, with TRBD1 identical over 10 bases. This CDR3 has 12 amino acids. Germline trimming cut 6 bases from V and 7 bases from J; bases unmatched to any gene: 0. Germline CDR1 MNHEY, CDR2 SVGAGI. CDR3 DNA: TGTGCCAGCAGGGACAGGGGGAACACCATATATTTT. Its protein product is CASRDRGNTIYF.

This sequence joins TRBV19 and TRBJ1-1, with no clear D. V was trimmed by 7 bases and J by 8 bases, leaving 20 bases between them. Germline assignment: CDR1 LNHDA and CDR2 SQIVND (reference sequence). The CDR3 totals 14 residues. The CDR3 reads CASTIKGQNWEAFF. The DNA for the CDR3 is TGTGCCAGTACTATCAAAGGTCAGAACTGGGAAGCTTTCTTT.

This clone has a single count. The V call is TRBV14, the J call TRBJ2-3; no firm D call. V lost 1 base and J lost 2, with 7 bases in between. Germline CDR1 SGHDN, CDR2 FVKESK. This CDR3 has 14 residues. The CDR3 sequence: CASSQGGPTDTQYF. The CDR3, as DNA: TGTGCCAGCAGCCAAGGCGGTCCCACAGATACGCAGTATTTT.

This sequence joins TRBV2 and TRBJ1-2; D is perhaps TRBD1 (6 bases). The germline V gene has CDR1 SNHLY and CDR2 FYNNEI. The CDR3 length is 15 residues. V lost 1 base and J 1 base, leaving 10 bases between the germline ends. This CDR3 is CASSEDRANNYGYTF. CDR3 DNA sequence: TGTGCCAGCAGTGAAGACAGGGCAAATAACTATGGCTACACCTTC.

J is TRBJ2-5 and V is TRBV12-3 or TRBV12-4; D gene ambiguous. The CDR3 loop spans 11 amino acids. Between the trimmed V and J ends, which lost 1 base and 6 bases, there was a span of 3 bases. The CDR3 DNA sequence: TGTGCCAGCAGTTTAGGAAAGACCCAGTACTTC. It yields the protein CASSLGKTQYF.

The chain has TRBV18 and TRBJ1-6; TRBD1 might be the D (6 bases). This CDR3 contains 15 residues. Per the germline V gene, CDR1 is KGHSH and CDR2 is LQKENI. V was pared by 5 bases and J by 5 bases, with 13 bases between. The CDR3 DNA reads as TGTGCCAGCTCAAGGGGGATCGTCGATAATTCACCCCTCCACTTT. Amino acids: CASSRGIVDNSPLHF.

This chain joins TRBV18 and TRBJ2-5; TRBD1 matches 9 bases. This CDR3 has 14 amino acids. The ends lost 5 bases at V and 2 bases at J; junction bases unmatched: 3. CDR1 and CDR2 (germline): KGHSH, LQKENI. CDR3 region: CASSAGTGQETQYF. DNA of the CDR3: TGTGCCAGCTCAGCCGGGACAGGGCAAGAGACCCAGTACTTC. Supplemented by reference TRBV18 and TRBJ2-5, the full variable domain reads NAGVMQNPRHLVRRRGQEARLRCSPMKGHSHVYWYRQLPEEGLKFMVYLQKENIIDESGMPKERFSAEFPKEGPSILRIQQVVRGDSAAYFCASSAGTGQETQYFGPGTRLLVL.